The present T cell receptor beta chain was sequenced within a study of blood T cell repertoires in COVID-19. At the level of the study: T cells, B-cell-depleted T cells, or PBMCs supplied cDNA or gDNA.

Methods used by the authors: For nucleated cells, counts were estimated from reference gene primer amplification. The method was immunoSEQ multiplex PCR; TCRdb's version includes in-frame clones alone and lacks a portion of them. From that table come the V and J calls and clone size; the DNA was used to work out D and trimming. The repertoire has about 400,000 clones, roughly 90% of them found once; the top ten carry less than 2%. The germline gives CDR1 SGDLS, CDR2 YYNGEE. The length of the CDR3 is 14 residues. Losses at the gene ends were 4 bases for V and 2 bases for J; bases not matched to a gene: 1. This clone was found a few times. Among Cohort 3 donors, those recovered had two negative PCRs, clearance, or symptom resolution.

This sequence was found in a woman in her thirties who had recovered from COVID-19. The J gene is TRBJ2-7, the V gene TRBV9, with TRBD2 matching over 12 bases. The sequenced material came from PBMCs or T cells enriched from blood (not recorded which). DNA for the CDR3: TGTGCCAGCAGCAGACTAGCGGGAGCCTACGAGCAGTACTTC. It translates to CASSRLAGAYEQYF.